This TCR beta chain was identified in a study of T-cell reconstitution after alpha-beta-depleted transplantation in children. The ends were cut back, 4 bases at V and 4 bases at J, with 8 bases in the middle. CDR1 and CDR2 from the germline V gene are SQVTM and ANQGSEA. The CDR3 totals 12 residues. This clonotype was counted between two and nine times. The TCRbeta library incorporated unique molecular identifiers. MiXCR was run by TCRdb on the PCR reads, yielding one entry per CDR3 protein. Of approximately 350,000 distinct CDR3 sequences listed, more than 10% were seen once; the top ten hold roughly 4.3%.

The chain is built from TRBV29-1 and TRBJ2-1; a possible D gene is TRBD1 (5 bases). The TCR originated in a human donor who donated a stem cell graft to a child with Fanconi anemia. Specimen: PBMCs, collected from the stem cell graft. The CDR3 coding sequence is TGCAGCGTTGTCAGGGATTACAATGAGCAGTTCTTC. Translation gives CSVVRDYNEQFF.